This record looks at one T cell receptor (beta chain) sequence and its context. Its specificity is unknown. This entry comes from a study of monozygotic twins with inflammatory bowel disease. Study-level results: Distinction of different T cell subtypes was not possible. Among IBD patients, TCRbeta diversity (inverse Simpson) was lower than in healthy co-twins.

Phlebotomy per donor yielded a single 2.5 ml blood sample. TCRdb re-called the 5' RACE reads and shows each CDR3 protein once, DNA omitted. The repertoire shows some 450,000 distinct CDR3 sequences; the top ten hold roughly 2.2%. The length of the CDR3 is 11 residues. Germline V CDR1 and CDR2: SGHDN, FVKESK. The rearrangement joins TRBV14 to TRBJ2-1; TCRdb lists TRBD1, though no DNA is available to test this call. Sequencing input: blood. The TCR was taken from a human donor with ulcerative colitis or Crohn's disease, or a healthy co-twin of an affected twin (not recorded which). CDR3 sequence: CASSEGTVWFF.